This TCR beta chain derives from a study of cytomegalovirus exposure and HLA in healthy donors. Concerning this clone: What it binds is not known.

The CDR3 consists of 14 residues. Deletions cut 5 bases from V and 5 bases from J, with 15 bases between. Germline assignment: CDR1 SGHTA and CDR2 FQGNSA. Assay used: immunoSEQ multiplex PCR; TCRdb lists only in-frame clones, some missing. This table has 250,000 to 300,000 clones, around 86% appearing once. Study conclusions and caveats: The study recorded more than 150 TCR beta chains that were cytomegalovirus-associated.

This sequence was found in a woman under 30 in good health and CMV-seronegative. The gene calls are TRBV7-2 and TRBJ1-1; D may be TRBD1 (6 bases). Sequenced sample: PBMCs. CDR3 sequence: CASSPRQEQTEAFF. The CDR3 DNA is TGTGCCAGCAGCCCCCGACAGGAACAAACTGAAGCTTTCTTT.